These T cell receptor beta chains were read from a single sample in a study of Graves' ophthalmopathy and Graves' hyperthyroidism. TCRdb used MiXCR to reprocess the multiplex PCR reads, holding one entry per CDR3 protein. The repertoire holds over a million distinct CDR3 sequences, with about 35% as singletons. The specimen sequenced was peripheral blood or thyroid tissue (not recorded which). The receptors shown here come from an adult man with Graves' hyperthyroidism. Each CDR3 is given with its conserved first and last residue. A D gene is named only where the DNA matches it firmly. Expanded clones get a size class; other rows say once, few or many, or leave the size out.

len,j_gene,d_gene,v_gene,abundance,CDR3aa,CDR3nt
16,TRBJ1-2,-,TRBV10-3,-,CAIGSTDTGRDYGYTF,TGTGCCATCGGATCGACGGACACTGGGAGAGACTATGGCTACACCTTC
14,TRBJ2-5,TRBD2,TRBV11-1,-,CASSSTGRARTQYF,TGTGCCAGCAGCTCCACGGGGAGGGCCAGGACCCAGTACTTC
14,TRBJ2-5,-,TRBV19,many,CASSTDYPQETQYF,TGTGCCAGTAGTACGGACTACCCTCAAGAGACCCAGTACTTC
15,TRBJ2-7,TRBD2,TRBV20-1,few,CSARGRDGETYEQYF,TGCAGTGCTAGGGGGAGGGACGGAGAAACCTACGAGCAGTACTTC
13,TRBJ2-5,-,TRBV20-1,-,CSAGRGFFQPQYF,TGCAGTGCTGGAAGGGGGTTTTTTCAGCCCCAGTACTTC
13,TRBJ1-1,TRBD1,TRBV20-1,-,CSTRTGFRTEAFF,TGCAGCACCCGGACAGGGTTTCGGACTGAAGCTTTCTTT
14,TRBJ2-5,-,TRBV24-1,few,CATSLNAYQETQYF,TGTGCCACCAGTTTGAACGCGTACCAAGAGACCCAGTACTTC
11,TRBJ1-1,-,TRBV10-2,-,CASSDSTEAFF,TGCGCCAGCAGTGACAGCACTGAAGCTTTCTTT
13,TRBJ2-7,TRBD2,TRBV20-1,few,CSARTSGVYEQYF,TGCAGTGCTCGGACTAGCGGGGTCTACGAGCAGTACTTC
15,TRBJ2-5,TRBD1,TRBV5-8,many,CASSLDRDRGETQYF,TGTGCCAGCAGCTTGGACCGGGACAGGGGAGAGACCCAGTACTTC
14,TRBJ2-7,TRBD2,TRBV7-9,many,CASSLGPGGNEQYF,TGTGCCAGCAGCTTGGGCCCGGGAGGCAACGAGCAGTACTTC
15,TRBJ2-7,TRBD1,TRBV10-3,-,CASSHKPDRGGEQYF,TGTGCCAGCAGCCACAAACCCGACAGGGGAGGCGAGCAGTACTTC
18,TRBJ1-6,TRBD1,TRBV20-1,-,CSASMGRGQVSVAPPLHF,TGCAGTGCTAGTATGGGTCGTGGACAGGTTTCCGTAGCTCCACCCCTCCACTTT
18,TRBJ2-5,TRBD1,TRBV7-2,-,CASSLARTGGTRQETQYF,TGTGCCAGCAGCTTAGCCCGGACAGGGGGCACCCGGCAAGAGACCCAGTACTTC
14,TRBJ1-6,-,TRBV15,many,CATSGGGRNSPLHF,TGTGCCACCAGCGGGGGGGGGCGGAATTCACCCCTCCACTTT
13,TRBJ1-1,-,TRBV4-3,many,CASRKQGGTEAFF,TGCGCCAGCAGAAAACAGGGAGGCACTGAAGCTTTCTTT
13,TRBJ2-5,TRBD1,TRBV19,-,CASSKTGAETQYF,TGTGCCAGTAGTAAGACAGGGGCAGAGACCCAGTACTTC
13,TRBJ2-6,-,TRBV19,-,CASSRGGGGSEAF,TGTGCCAGTAGCAGGGGGGGGGGCGGGTCTGAAGCTTTC
17,TRBJ2-7,-,TRBV11-2,-,CASSLVPPGRGSYEQYF,TGTGCCAGCAGCTTGGTCCCTCCGGGACGGGGGAGTTACGAGCAGTACTTC
14,TRBJ2-7,-,TRBV20-1,many,CSARRGGVRDEQYF,TGCAGTGCTAGACGGGGTGGGGTCAGGGACGAGCAGTACTTC
15,TRBJ2-7,TRBD2,TRBV20-1,few,CSAREQTSGRDEQYF,TGCAGTGCTAGAGAGCAGACTAGCGGGAGGGACGAGCAGTACTTC
14,TRBJ1-5,-,TRBV2,-,CASSESLRSQPQHF,TGTGCCAGCAGTGAATCCTTGAGAAGTCAGCCCCAGCATTTT
15,TRBJ1-6,-,TRBV28,-,CASSDGGNYNSPLHF,TGTGCCAGCAGCGACGGCGGGAATTATAATTCACCCCTCCACTTT
12,TRBJ1-1,-,TRBV11-2,-,CASGQELTGAFF,TGTGCCAGCGGGCAGGAACTAACCGGAGCTTTCTTT
14,TRBJ1-1,TRBD1,TRBV5-1,many,CASSLGDRDTEAFF,TGCGCCAGCAGCTTAGGGGACAGGGACACTGAAGCTTTCTTT
14,TRBJ2-7,TRBD1,TRBV11-2,-,CASSLDRGRSEQYF,TGTGCCAGCAGCTTAGACAGGGGGCGAAGCGAGCAGTACTTC
12,TRBJ1-1,TRBD1,TRBV2,-,CASDRAGTEAFF,TGTGCCAGCGACAGGGCGGGCACTGAAGCTTTCTTT
16,TRBJ1-2,-,TRBV25-1,-,CACSASPSGRSYGYTF,TGTGCCTGCAGTGCTTCCCCGTCGGGGCGGAGCTATGGCTACACCTTC